This T cell receptor beta chain was retrieved from a study of blood T cell repertoires in COVID-19. TCRdb's table, derived via immunoSEQ multiplex PCR, lists solely in-frame clones and lacks some. The data show about 330,000 clones, with 88% seen just once and around 5% held by the top ten. CDR1 is SGHDN, CDR2 FVKESK, per germline. The CDR3 consists of 17 residues. V shed 4 bases, J shed 4 bases, and the junction held 13 bases outside the gene matches. Sequenced material: PBMCs or T cells enriched from blood (not recorded which). The TCR originated in a man aged 25-40 years who had recovered from COVID-19. This rearrangement joins TRBV14 to TRBJ2-3; 8 nucleotides align to TRBD1. This CDR3 is CASSRFTGTGSSDTQYF. In DNA, the CDR3 is TGTGCCAGCAGCCGGTTCACCGGGACAGGATCTTCAGATACGCAGTATTTT.